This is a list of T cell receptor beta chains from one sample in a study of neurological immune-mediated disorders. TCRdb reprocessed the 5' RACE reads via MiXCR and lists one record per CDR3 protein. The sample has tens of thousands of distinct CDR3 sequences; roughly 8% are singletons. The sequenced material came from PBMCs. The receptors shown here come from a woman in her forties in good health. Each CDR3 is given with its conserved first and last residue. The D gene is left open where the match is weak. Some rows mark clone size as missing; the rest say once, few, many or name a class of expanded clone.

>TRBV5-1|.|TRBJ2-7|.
CASSLEAYSYEQYF
TGCGCCAGCAGCTTGGAGGCCTATTCCTACGAGCAGTACTTC
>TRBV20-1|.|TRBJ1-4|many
CSVPQGGYNEKLFF
TGCAGTGTTCCACAAGGAGGGTATAATGAAAAACTGTTTTTT
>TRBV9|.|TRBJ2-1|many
CASSPFGRYNEQFF
TGTGCCAGCAGCCCCTTTGGCAGGTACAATGAGCAGTTCTTC
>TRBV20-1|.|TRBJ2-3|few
CSAAEKVGLGRYVMGSTDTQYF
TGCAGTGCGGCAGAGAAAGTAGGTTTGGGACGGTACGTTATGGGCAGCACAGATACGCAGTATTTT
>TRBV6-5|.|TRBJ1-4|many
CASSYSVVYEKLFF
TGTGCCAGCAGTTACTCGGTGGTTTATGAAAAACTGTTTTTT
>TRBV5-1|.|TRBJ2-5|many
CASSFYGGPIQETQYF
TGCGCCAGCAGCTTTTACGGGGGCCCCATCCAAGAGACCCAGTACTTC
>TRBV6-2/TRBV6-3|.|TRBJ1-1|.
CASNWVVWGNTEAFF
TGTGCCAGCAATTGGGTCGTGTGGGGGAACACTGAAGCTTTCTTT
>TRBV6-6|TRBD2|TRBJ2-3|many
CASSYQGLASTDTQYF
TGTGCCAGCAGTTACCAGGGACTAGCGAGCACAGATACGCAGTATTTT
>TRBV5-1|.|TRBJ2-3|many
CASSFDKTQYF
TGCGCCAGCAGCTTCGATAAAACGCAGTATTTT
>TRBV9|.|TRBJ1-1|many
CASSVRGNPGMNTEAFF
TGTGCCAGCAGCGTAAGGGGGAACCCAGGGATGAACACTGAAGCTTTCTTT
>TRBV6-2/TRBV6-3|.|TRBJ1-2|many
CASSYRQNYGYTF
TGTGCCAGCAGTTACAGACAGAACTATGGCTACACCTTC
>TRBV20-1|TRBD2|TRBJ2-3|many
CSARPGAGGADTQYF
TGCAGTGCTAGACCTGGGGCGGGAGGAGCAGATACGCAGTATTTT
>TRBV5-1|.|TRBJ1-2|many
CASSFSVQAGYTF
TGCGCCAGCAGCTTCAGCGTGCAAGCGGGCTACACCTTC
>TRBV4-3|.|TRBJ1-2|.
CASSQEGLKHGFTF
TGCGCCAGCAGCCAAGAGGGCCTGAAACATGGCTTCACCTTC
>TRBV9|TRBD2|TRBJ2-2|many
CASSATSAGELFF
TGTGCCAGCAGCGCGACTAGCGCCGGGGAGCTGTTTTTT
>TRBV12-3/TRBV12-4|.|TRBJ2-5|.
CASSLGGFGTPIFQETQYF
TGTGCCAGCAGTTTGGGAGGATTCGGGACACCGATCTTTCAAGAGACCCAGTACTTC
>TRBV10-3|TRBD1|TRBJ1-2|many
CAISESAGGSYTF
TGTGCCATCAGTGAGTCGGCAGGGGGTTCCTACACCTTC